The next 12 T cell receptor beta chains were all read from a single sample in a study of monozygotic twins with inflammatory bowel disease. From its re-call of the 5' RACE reads, TCRdb lists each CDR3 protein once, without DNA. This sample contains around 400,000 distinct CDR3 sequences. Sequencing was performed on blood. These receptors were collected from a human donor with ulcerative colitis or Crohn's disease, or a healthy co-twin of an affected twin (not recorded which).

The V call is TRBV7-9, the J call TRBJ2-5; there is no DNA to check the TCRdb D call of TRBD2. The CDR3 length is 15 residues. Per the germline V gene, CDR1 is SEHNR and CDR2 is FQNEAQ (reference sequence). This CDR3 reads CASSSLAPMGETQYF.

The CDR3 loop is CASSQGRKDRFGYEQYF. This sequence joins TRBV3-1 and TRBJ2-7; lacking DNA, the TRBD1 call made by TCRdb goes unchecked. Looked up from germline, CDR1 is LGHDT and CDR2 is YNNKEL (reference sequence). The CDR3 is made up of 17 amino acids.

The CDR3 sequence: CASSPTGEGTIYF. The V call is TRBV18, the J call TRBJ1-3. The CDR3 contains 13 residues. Germline assignment: CDR1 KGHSH and CDR2 LQKENI. Based on the CDR3 plus reference TRBV18 and TRBJ1-3, the full variable domain is NAGVMQNPRHLVRRRGQEARLRCSPMKGHSHVYWYRQLPEEGLKFMVYLQKENIIDESGMPKERFSAEFPKEGPSILRIQQVVRGDSAAYFCASSPTGEGTIYFGEGSWLTVV.

This chain joins TRBV5-1 and TRBJ2-4; the TCRdb call, TRBD2, lacks DNA for checking. The CDR3 has 16 amino acids. The germline V gene has CDR1 SGHRS and CDR2 YFSETQ. CDR3: CASSLGAALAKNMQYF.

This chain uses TRBV2 with TRBJ2-3; TCRdb lists TRBD2, though no DNA is available to test this call. Per the germline V gene, CDR1 is SNHLY and CDR2 is FYNNEI. CDR3 length: 13 amino acids. The CDR3: CASTGLPGDTQYF.

This chain uses TRBV6-2 or TRBV6-3 with TRBJ1-5; the D call from TCRdb, TRBD1, cannot be confirmed without DNA. Germline-derived CDR1 and CDR2 are MNHEY and SVGEGT. This CDR3 spans 20 amino acids. The CDR3 loop is CASSWTWTGGLSWGNQPQHF.

This chain joins TRBV5-1 and TRBJ1-4. Germline V gene data show CDR1 as SGHRS and CDR2 as YFSETQ. The CDR3 contains 15 residues. Here the CDR3 reads CASSLRDPTNEKLFF.

The chain links TRBV5-1 to TRBJ2-7. CDR3 length: 12 amino acids. Per germline, CDR1 SGHRS and CDR2 YFSETQ. CDR3 in amino acids: CASSNTPYEQYF.

The chain employs TRBV11-1 and TRBJ2-2; checking the TCRdb D call of TRBD1 is not possible without DNA. Per the germline V gene, CDR1 is SGHAT and CDR2 is FQDESV (reference sequence). The CDR3 is 21 residues long. CDR3 sequence reads: CASSPPRGTRNLRANTGELFF.

This sequence joins TRBV11-2 and TRBJ2-3; TCRdb indicates TRBD1, and absent DNA this call remains unverified. The CDR3 covers 15 residues. In germline, CDR1 is SGHAT, CDR2 FQNNGV. The CDR3 loop is CASSHDRGGPDTQYF.

This chain's CDR3 is CAISESTSGQSQFF. The gene calls are TRBV10-3 and TRBJ2-1; TCRdb proposes TRBD2, but this gene call is untestable without DNA. CDR1 is ENHRY, CDR2 SYGVKD, per germline. This CDR3 has 14 residues.

The chain joins TRBV30 to TRBJ2-1; with no DNA, the TCRdb D assignment of TRBD2 cannot be verified. This CDR3 comprises 13 residues. The germline V gene encodes CDR1 GTSNPN and CDR2 SVGIG (reference sequence). CDR3 residues: CAWSGSPLGEQFF. Full variable domain (remainder filled in from reference TRBV30 and TRBJ2-1): SQTIHQWPATLVQPVGSPLSLECTVEGTSNPNLYWYRQAAGRGLQLLFYSVGIGQISSEVPQNLSASRPQDRQFILSSKKLLLSDSGFYLCAWSGSPLGEQFFGPGTRLTVL.